The 7 T cell receptor beta chains below were found in one sample sequenced in a study of tumor-infiltrating lymphocytes in primary liver carcinoma. RNA was extracted from whole blood without cell sorting, alongside germline DNA. Researchers generated TCR beta cDNA from approximately 0.55 ug of total RNA, relying on a constant-region primer. A slightly modified ARM-PCR protocol with three nested multiplex PCR rounds produced these TCR beta libraries. The first two PCR rounds used TRBV1-TRBV30 forward primers with a C-beta reverse primer, roughly 10 cycles each. In TCRdb, the multiplex PCR reads were re-called with MiXCR into one record per CDR3 protein. The table has fewer than 350,000 distinct CDR3 sequences, approximately 65% seen once. Specimen: peripheral blood. These receptors came from a middle-aged man with primary liver carcinoma and hepatitis B virus infection.

The table lists this clonotype with many counts. This chain uses TRBV12-3 or TRBV12-4 with TRBJ2-1; 12 nucleotides line up with TRBD2. The ends lost 6 bases at V and 7 bases at J; junction bases unmatched: 4. This CDR3 contains 14 residues. The CDR3 protein is CASRTGTSGNEQFF. DNA of the CDR3: TGTGCCAGCAGGACCGGGACTAGCGGGAATGAGCAGTTCTTC.

At least ten counts were recorded for this clonotype. The chain couples TRBV29-1 to TRBJ2-7; the D call may be TRBD1 or TRBD2 (5 bases each). The CDR3 has 12 amino acids. In germline, CDR1 is SQVTM, CDR2 ANQGSEA. V was pared by 8 bases and J by 1 base, with 12 bases between. Written as DNA, the CDR3 is TGCAGCATAGGGGACGGATCCTACGAGCAGTACTTC. Its translation is CSIGDGSYEQYF.

As for this clonotype: One end of the junction varies from germline; a read error may be responsible. The chain carries TRBV5-4 and TRBJ2-2; 8 bases are a match to TRBD1. CDR3 length: 17 amino acids. CDR1 and CDR2 (germline): SGHNT, YYREEE (reference sequence). CDR3 in amino acids: CASRLAGQGSNTGELFF. In nucleotides, the CDR3 is TGTGCCAGCAGATTGGCAGGACAGGGATCGAACACCGGGGAGCTGTTTTTT.

As concerns this clonotype: A much larger clone sits a single nucleotide away, making a read error possible. The rearrangement uses TRBV6-1 and TRBJ2-1, with 7 bases lining up with TRBD2. This CDR3 has 16 amino acids. Germline assignment: CDR1 MNHNS and CDR2 SASEGT. CDR3 loop: CACSDGAGLLNAEQFF. The DNA for the CDR3 is TGTGCCTGCAGTGATGGAGCGGGACTTCTTAATGCGGAGCAGTTCTTC.

This chain links TRBV28 with TRBJ1-2, with 7 bases that match TRBD1. The junction had 9 bases not matched to a gene; V was cut back by 7 bases and J by 4 bases. The germline V gene encodes CDR1 MDHEN and CDR2 SYDVKM. The CDR3 contains 14 residues. The CDR3 here is CASNTGQTSYGYTF. The CDR3 DNA reads TGTGCCAGCAATACGGGACAGACTAGCTATGGCTACACCTTC.

The chain employs TRBV6-6 and TRBJ1-2; the D gene is possibly TRBD1 (5 bases). This CDR3 comprises 14 residues. Trimming pared 7 bases from V and 3 bases from J, leaving 15 bases between. Germline V lookup: CDR1 MNHNY, CDR2 SVGAGI (reference sequence). The CDR3 region has the DNA TGTGCCAGCACTTATCTGGGGCGCGACTATGGCTACACCTTC. Translated, it gives CASTYLGRDYGYTF.

As concerns this clonotype: It may be a read error: a sequence one base away is much more abundant. The V call is TRBV6-1, the J call TRBJ2-1; tentatively, D is TRBD1 or TRBD2 (5 bases each). The CDR3 runs to 13 residues. Germline CDR1 is MNHNS and CDR2 is SASEGT. The germline V and J ends were trimmed by 6 bases and 3 bases, with 9 bases remaining between them. The CDR3 DNA is TGTGCCAGCAGGGGACGGATCTACAATGAGCAGTTCTTC. Translating gives CASRGRIYNEQFF.